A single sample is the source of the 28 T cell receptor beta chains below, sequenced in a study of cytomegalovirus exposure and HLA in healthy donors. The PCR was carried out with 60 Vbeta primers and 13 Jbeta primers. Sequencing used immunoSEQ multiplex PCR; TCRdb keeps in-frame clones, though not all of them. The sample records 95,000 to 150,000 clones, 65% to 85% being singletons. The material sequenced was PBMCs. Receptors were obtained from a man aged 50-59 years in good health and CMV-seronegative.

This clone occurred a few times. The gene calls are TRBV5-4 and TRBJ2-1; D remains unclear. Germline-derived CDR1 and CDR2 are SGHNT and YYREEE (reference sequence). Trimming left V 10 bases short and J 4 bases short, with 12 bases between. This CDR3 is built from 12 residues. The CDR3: CAVQSTYNEQFF. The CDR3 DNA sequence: TGTGCCGTCCAAAGCACGTACAATGAGCAGTTCTTC.

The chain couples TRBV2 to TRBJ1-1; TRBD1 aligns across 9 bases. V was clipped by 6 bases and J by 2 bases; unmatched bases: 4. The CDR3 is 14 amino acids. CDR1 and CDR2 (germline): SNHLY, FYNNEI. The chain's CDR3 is CASSATGGNTEAFF. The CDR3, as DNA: TGTGCCAGCAGCGCTACAGGGGGCAACACTGAAGCTTTCTTT.

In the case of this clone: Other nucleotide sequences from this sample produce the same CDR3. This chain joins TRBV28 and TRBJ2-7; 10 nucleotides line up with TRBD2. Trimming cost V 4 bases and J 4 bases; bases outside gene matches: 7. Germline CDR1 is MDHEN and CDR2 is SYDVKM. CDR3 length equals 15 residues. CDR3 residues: CASSSSSGSSYEQYF. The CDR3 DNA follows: TGTGCCAGCAGTTCCTCTAGCGGGAGTTCGTACGAGCAGTACTTC.

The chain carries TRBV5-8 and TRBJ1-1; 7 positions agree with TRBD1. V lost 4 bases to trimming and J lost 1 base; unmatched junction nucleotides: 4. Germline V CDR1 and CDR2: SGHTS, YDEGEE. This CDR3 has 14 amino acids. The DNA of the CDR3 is TGTGCCAGCAGCCCGGGACAGCCGAACACTGAAGCTTTCTTT. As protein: CASSPGQPNTEAFF.

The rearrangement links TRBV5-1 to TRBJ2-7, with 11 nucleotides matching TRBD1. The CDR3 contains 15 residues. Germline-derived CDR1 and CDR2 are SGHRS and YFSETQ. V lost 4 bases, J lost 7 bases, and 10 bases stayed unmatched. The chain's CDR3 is CASSLVSGQGGEQYF. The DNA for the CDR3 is TGCGCCAGCAGCCTTGTATCGGGACAGGGGGGGGAGCAGTACTTC. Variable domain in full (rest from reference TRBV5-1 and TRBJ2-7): KAGVTQTPRYLIKTRGQQVTLSCSPISGHRSVSWYQQTPGQGLQFLFEYFSETQRNKGNFPGRFSGRQFSNSRSEMNVSTLELGDSALYLCASSLVSGQGGEQYFGPGTRLTVT.

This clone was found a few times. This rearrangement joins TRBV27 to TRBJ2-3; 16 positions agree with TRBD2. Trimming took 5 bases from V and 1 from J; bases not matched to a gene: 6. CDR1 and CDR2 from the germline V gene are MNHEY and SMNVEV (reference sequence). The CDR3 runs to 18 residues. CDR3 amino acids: CASSPGLAGGPGTDTQYF. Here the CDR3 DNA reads TGTGCCAGCAGTCCGGGACTAGCGGGAGGGCCCGGCACAGATACGCAGTATTTT.

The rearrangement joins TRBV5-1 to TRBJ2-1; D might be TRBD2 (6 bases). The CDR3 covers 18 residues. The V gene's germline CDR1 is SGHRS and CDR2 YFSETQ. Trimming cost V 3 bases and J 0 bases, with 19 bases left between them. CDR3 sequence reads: CASSSGGAGAFSYNEQFF. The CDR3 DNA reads TGCGCCAGCAGCTCCGGGGGTGCGGGTGCCTTCTCCTACAATGAGCAGTTCTTC.

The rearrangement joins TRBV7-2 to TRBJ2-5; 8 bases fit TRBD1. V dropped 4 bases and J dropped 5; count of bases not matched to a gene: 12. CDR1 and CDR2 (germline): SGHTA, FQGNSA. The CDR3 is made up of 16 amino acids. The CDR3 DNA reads TGTGCCAGCAGCTACAGGGGGGCTATTGGGGGGGAGACCCAGTACTTC. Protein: CASSYRGAIGGETQYF.

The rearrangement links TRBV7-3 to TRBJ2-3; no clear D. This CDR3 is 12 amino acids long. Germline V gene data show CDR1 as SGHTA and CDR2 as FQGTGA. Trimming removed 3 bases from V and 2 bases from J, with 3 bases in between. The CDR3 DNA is TGTGCCAGCAGCTTCATCACAGATACGCAGTATTTT. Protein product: CASSFITDTQYF.

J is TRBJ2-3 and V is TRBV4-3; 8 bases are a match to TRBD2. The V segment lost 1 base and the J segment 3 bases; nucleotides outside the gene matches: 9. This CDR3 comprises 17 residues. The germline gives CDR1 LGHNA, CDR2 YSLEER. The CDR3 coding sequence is TGCGCCAGCAGCCAAGGACTGACGGGGGGGCCGACAGATACGCAGTATTTT. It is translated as CASSQGLTGGPTDTQYF.

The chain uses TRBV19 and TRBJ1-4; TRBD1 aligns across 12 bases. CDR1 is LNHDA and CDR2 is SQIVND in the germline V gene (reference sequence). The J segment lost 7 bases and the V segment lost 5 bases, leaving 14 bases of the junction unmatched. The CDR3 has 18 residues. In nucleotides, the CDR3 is TGTGCCAGTAGTTGGTACCGGGACAGGGGGCGGGTGAGTGAAAAACTGTTTTTT. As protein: CASSWYRDRGRVSEKLFF.

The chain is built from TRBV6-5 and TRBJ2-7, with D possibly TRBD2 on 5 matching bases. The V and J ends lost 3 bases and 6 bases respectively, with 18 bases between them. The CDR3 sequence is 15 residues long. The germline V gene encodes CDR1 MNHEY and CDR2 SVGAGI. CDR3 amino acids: CASSYRWRPGSEQYF. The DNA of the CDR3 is TGTGCCAGCAGTTATCGCTGGCGGCCGGGGAGCGAGCAGTACTTC.

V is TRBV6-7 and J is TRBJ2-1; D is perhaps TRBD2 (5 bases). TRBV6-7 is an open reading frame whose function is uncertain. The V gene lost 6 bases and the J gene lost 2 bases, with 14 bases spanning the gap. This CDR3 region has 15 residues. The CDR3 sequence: CASRGIAPAYNEQFF. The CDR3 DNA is TGTGCCAGCAGGGGTATAGCGCCCGCCTACAATGAGCAGTTCTTC.

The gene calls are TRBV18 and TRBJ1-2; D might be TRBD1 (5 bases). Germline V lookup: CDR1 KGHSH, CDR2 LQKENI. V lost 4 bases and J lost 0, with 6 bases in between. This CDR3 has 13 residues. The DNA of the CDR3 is TGTGCCAGCTCACTGACAGCTAACTATGGCTACACCTTC. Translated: CASSLTANYGYTF.

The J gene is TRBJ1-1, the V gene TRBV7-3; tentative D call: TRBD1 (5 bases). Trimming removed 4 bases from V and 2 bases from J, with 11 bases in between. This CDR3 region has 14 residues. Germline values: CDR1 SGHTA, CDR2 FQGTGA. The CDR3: CASSSPTGNTEAFF. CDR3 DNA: TGTGCCAGCAGCTCTCCAACAGGTAACACTGAAGCTTTCTTT.

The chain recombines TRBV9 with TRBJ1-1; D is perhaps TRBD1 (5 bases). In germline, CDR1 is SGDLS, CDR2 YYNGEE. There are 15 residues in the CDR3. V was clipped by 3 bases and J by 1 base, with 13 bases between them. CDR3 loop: CASSAPGQGNTEAFF. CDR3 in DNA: TGTGCCAGCAGCGCCCCCGGGCAGGGGAACACTGAAGCTTTCTTT. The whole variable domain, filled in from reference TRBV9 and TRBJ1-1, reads DSGVTQTPKHLITATGQRVTLRCSPRSGDLSVYWYQQSLDQGLQFLIQYYNGEERAKGNILERFSAQQFPDLHSELNLSSLELGDSALYFCASSAPGQGNTEAFFGQGTRLTVV.

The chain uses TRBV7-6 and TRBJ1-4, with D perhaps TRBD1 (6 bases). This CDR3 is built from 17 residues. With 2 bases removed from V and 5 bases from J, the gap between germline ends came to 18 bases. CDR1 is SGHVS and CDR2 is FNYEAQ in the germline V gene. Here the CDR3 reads CASSLFPGQPSNEKLFF. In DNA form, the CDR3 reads TGTGCCAGCAGCTTATTCCCTGGACAGCCTAGCAATGAAAAACTGTTTTTT. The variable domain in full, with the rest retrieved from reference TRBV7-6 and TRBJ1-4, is GAGVSQSPRYKVTKRGQDVALRCDPISGHVSLYWYRQALGQGPEFLTYFNYEAQQDKSGLPNDRFSAERPEGSISTLTIQRTEQRDSAMYRCASSLFPGQPSNEKLFFGSGTQLSVL.

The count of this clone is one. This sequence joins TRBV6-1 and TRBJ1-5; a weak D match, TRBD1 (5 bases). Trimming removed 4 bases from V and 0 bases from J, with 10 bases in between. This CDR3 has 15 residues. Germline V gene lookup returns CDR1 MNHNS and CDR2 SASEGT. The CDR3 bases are TGTGCCAGCAGTGTGGGGGGTTCTAGCAATCAGCCCCAGCATTTT. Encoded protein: CASSVGGSSNQPQHF.

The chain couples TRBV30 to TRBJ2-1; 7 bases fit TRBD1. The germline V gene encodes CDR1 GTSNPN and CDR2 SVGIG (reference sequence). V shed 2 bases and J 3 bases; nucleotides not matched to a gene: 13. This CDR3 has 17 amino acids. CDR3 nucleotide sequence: TGTGCCTGGAGTCGGACAAGGGGACAGAGGGTCTACAATGAGCAGTTCTTC. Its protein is CAWSRTRGQRVYNEQFF.

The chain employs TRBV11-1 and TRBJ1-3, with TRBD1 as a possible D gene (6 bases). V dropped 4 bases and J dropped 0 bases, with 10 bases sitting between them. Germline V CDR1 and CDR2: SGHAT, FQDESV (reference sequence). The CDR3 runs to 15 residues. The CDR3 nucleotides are TGTGCCAGCAGCTCGACAGGACGCTCTGGAAACACCATATATTTT. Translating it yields CASSSTGRSGNTIYF.

The CDR3 nucleotides are TGTGCCAGCAGCACCAGTTATCAGCCCCAGCATTTT. Its protein is CASSTSYQPQHF. The V and J genes are TRBV7-2 and TRBJ1-5; D gene ambiguous. Trimming cost V 5 bases and J 5 bases, with 7 bases left between them. Germline CDR1 SGHTA, CDR2 FQGNSA. This CDR3 has 12 residues.

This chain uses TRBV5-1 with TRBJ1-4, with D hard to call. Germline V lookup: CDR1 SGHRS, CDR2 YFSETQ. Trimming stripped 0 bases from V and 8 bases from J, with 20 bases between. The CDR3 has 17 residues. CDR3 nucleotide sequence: TGCGCCAGCAGCTTGGGGATGGTGAGGGCGGCGGAAGAAAAACTGTTTTTT. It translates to CASSLGMVRAAEEKLFF.

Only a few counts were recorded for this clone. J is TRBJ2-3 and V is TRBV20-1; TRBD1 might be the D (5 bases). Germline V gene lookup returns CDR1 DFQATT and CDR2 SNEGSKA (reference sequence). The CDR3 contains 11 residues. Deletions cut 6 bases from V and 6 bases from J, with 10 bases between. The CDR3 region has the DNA TGCAGTGCCACAGGCGCCGATACGCAGTATTTT. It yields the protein CSATGADTQYF.

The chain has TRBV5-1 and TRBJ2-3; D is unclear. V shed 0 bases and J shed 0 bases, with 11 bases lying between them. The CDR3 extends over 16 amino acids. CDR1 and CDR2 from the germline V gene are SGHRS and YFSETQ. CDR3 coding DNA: TGCGCCAGCAGCTTGGTCCTTGGCGGTAGCACAGATACGCAGTATTTT. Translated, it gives CASSLVLGGSTDTQYF.

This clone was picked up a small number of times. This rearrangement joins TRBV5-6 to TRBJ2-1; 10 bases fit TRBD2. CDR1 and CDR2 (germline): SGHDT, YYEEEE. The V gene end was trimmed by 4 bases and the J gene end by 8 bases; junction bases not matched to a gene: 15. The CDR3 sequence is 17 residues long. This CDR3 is CASSLPQRAGGPDEQFF. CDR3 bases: TGTGCCAGCAGCCTCCCCCAGCGAGCGGGGGGGCCAGATGAGCAGTTCTTC.

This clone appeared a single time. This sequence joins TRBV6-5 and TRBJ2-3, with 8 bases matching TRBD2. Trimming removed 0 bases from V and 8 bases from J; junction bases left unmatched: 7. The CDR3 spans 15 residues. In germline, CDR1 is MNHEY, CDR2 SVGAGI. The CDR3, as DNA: TGTGCCAGCAGTTACTCAGGAGGGCGGGAGGTTACGCAGTATTTT. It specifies CASSYSGGREVTQYF.

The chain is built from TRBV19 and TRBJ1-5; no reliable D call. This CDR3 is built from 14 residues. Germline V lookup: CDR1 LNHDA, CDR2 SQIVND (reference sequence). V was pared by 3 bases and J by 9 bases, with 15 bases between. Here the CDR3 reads CASSIPRRVMPQHF. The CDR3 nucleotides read TGTGCCAGTAGTATCCCCCGGAGGGTCATGCCCCAGCATTTT.

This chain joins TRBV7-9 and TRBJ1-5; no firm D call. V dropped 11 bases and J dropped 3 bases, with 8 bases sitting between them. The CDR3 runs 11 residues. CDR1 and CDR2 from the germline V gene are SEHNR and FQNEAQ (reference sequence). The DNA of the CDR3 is TGTGCCGTCGGGTTCAATCAGCCCCAGCATTTT. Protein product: CAVGFNQPQHF.